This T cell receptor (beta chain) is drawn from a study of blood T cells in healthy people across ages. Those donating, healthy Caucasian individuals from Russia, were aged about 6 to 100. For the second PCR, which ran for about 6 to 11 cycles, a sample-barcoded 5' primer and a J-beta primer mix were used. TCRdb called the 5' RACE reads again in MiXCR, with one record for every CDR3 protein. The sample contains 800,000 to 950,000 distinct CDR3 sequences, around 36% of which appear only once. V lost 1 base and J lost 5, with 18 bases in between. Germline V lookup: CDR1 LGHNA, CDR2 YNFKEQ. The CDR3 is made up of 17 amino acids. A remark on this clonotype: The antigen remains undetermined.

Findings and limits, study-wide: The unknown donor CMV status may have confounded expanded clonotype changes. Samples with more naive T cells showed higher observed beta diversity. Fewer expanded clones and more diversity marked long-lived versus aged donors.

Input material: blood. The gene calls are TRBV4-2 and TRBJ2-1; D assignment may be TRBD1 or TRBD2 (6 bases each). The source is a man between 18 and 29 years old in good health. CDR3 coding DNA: TGTGCCAGCAGCCAAGTGTATAGGGGGGCCCCCCACAATGAGCAGTTCTTC. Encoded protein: CASSQVYRGAPHNEQFF.